The clone carrying this T cell receptor beta chain was counted at least ten times. This sample stems from a study of identical twins. One entry per CDR3 protein, called by TCRdb with MiXCR from the 5' RACE reads. In the table there are a few hundred thousand distinct CDR3 sequences, around 9.6% of which are singletons. This CDR3 region has 12 residues. CDR1 and CDR2 from the germline V gene are SNHLY and FYNNEI. V lost 4 bases to trimming and J lost 5 bases; unmatched junction nucleotides: 2. The same data also went into a second study, on yellow fever vaccine responses in identical twins.

Sequences were obtained from PBMCs. The sequence was obtained from a woman aged 18 to 35 in good health. V usage is TRBV2 and J usage is TRBJ2-7; 7 bases line up with TRBD1. The CDR3 loop is CASSGQGNEQYF. CDR3 DNA: TGTGCCAGCAGTGGACAGGGTAACGAGCAGTACTTC.